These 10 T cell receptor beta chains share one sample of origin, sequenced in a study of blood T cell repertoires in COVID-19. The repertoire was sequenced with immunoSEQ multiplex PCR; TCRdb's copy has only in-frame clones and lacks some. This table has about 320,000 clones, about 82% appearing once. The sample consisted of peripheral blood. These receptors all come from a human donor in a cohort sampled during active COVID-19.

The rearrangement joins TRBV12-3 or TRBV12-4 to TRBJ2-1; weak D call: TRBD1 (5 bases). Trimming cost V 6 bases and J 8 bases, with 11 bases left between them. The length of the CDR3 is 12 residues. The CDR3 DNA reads TGTGCCAGCAGCCTAGGGGCCGATGAGCAGTTCTTC. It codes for CASSLGADEQFF.

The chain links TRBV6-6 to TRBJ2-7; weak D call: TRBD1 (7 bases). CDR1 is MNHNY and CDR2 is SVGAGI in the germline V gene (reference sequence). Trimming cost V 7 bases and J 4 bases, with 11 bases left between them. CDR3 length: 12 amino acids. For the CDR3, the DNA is TGTGCCAGCACTGCGGGACAGTACGAGCAGTACTTC. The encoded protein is CASTAGQYEQYF.

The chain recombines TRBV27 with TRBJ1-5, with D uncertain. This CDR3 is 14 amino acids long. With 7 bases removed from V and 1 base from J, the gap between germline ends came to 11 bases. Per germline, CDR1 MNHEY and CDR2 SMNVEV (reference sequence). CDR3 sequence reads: CASKGGFSNQPQHF. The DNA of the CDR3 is TGTGCCAGCAAGGGAGGGTTCAGCAATCAGCCCCAGCATTTT.

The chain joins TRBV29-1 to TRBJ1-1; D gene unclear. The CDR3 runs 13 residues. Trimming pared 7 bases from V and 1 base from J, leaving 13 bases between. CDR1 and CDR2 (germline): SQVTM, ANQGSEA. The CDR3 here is CSGGQTWNTEAFF. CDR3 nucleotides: TGCAGCGGCGGGCAGACTTGGAACACTGAAGCTTTCTTT.

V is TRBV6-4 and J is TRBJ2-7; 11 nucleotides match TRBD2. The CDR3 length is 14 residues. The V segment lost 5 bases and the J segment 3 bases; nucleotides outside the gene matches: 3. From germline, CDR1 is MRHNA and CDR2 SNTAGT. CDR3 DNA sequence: TGTGCCAGCAGTTATCTAGCGGGGGGCTACGAGCAGTACTTC. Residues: CASSYLAGGYEQYF.

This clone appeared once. The CDR3 is CASGGRLNSPLHF. Here the CDR3 DNA reads TGTGCCAGCGGCGGGAGACTTAATTCACCCCTCCACTTT. The chain couples TRBV21-1 to TRBJ1-6. TRBV21-1 is flagged as a pseudogene. This CDR3 contains 13 residues.

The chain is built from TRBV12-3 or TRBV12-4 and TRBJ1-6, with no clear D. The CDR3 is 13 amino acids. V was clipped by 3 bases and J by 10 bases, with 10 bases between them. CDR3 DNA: TGTGCCAGCAGTTTGCGGGCTGAATCACCCCTCCACTTT. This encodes CASSLRAESPLHF.

The DNA of the CDR3 is TGTGCCATCAGTGGATTGGACAGGGGGCATGGCTACACCTTC. Translating it yields CAISGLDRGHGYTF. The chain links TRBV10-3 to TRBJ1-2; 11 bases align to TRBD1. Trimming at V came to 4 bases and at J to 6 bases, leaving 4 bases not matched to a gene. The CDR3 sequence is 14 residues long. CDR1 ENHRY and CDR2 SYGVKD come from the germline V gene.

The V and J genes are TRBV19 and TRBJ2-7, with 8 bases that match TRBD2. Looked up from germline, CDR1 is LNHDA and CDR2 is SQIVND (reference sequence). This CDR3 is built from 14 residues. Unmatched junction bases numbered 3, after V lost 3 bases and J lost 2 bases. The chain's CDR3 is CASSIAGGAYEQYF. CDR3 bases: TGTGCCAGTAGTATCGCGGGGGGTGCCTACGAGCAGTACTTC.

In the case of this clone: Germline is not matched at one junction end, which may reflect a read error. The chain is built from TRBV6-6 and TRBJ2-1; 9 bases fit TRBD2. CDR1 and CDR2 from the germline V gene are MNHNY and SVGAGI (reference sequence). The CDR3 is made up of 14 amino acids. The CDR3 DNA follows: TGTGCCAGTAGTTCGGCGGGGGGGCCGAATGAGCAGTTCTTC. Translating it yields CASSSAGGPNEQFF.